The source of this TCR beta chain is a study of T-cell reconstitution after alpha-beta-depleted transplantation in children (dated by TCRdb to the mid-2010s). Looking at the study overall: Using TCR repertoire profiling, the study followed T-cell immune reconstitution in a quantitative way in children after TCRalphabeta/CD19-depleted allogeneic hematopoietic cell transplantation.

The V end gives up 4 bases and the J end 13 bases, leaving 6 bases in the junction not matched to a gene. The CDR3 has 12 amino acids, counting the end cysteine and phenylalanine. Just CDR3 DNA is preserved here, 36 bases in frame from base 1. The library was produced with PCR. The data were produced on an Illumina HiSeq 2500. To normalize quantification of the TCRbeta repertoire, the TCR libraries were built with molecular barcoding that relied on unique molecular identifiers. TCRdb cleaned the public reads at Q25 with fastp, built clones with MiXCR and kept in-frame beta chains. All rows with the same CDR3 protein become a single entry with the most common DNA and genes. The sample table contains some 200,000 distinct CDR3 sequences; only one count was recorded for more than 12% of them. The ten largest clones add up to roughly 13% of the sample. This clonotype appeared many times. Its antigen specificity is not known. No qualities accompany the bases; no much larger clone lies one base away.

The chain joins TRBV12-3 or TRBV12-4 to TRBJ2-4; 8 central nucleotides agree with TRBD1. This clonotype originated in a human donor who donated a stem cell graft to a child with acute lymphoblastic leukemia. The sample consisted of PBMCs from the stem cell graft donor, taken from the stem cell graft. The sequence in DNA is TGTGCCAGCAGTTGGGGACAGGTCCAACAGTACTTC. It specifies CASSWGQVQQYF.